What follows are 6 T cell receptor beta chains derived from one specimen sequenced in a study of CD8+CD57+ T cells in acquired aplastic anemia. An expansion of CD8+CD57+ cells by flow cytometry had been shown in patients chosen for sequencing. CDR3 and TCR beta VDJ profiling relied on a genomic DNA template. TCRdb used MiXCR to reprocess the reads, holding one entry per CDR3 protein. The sample carries roughly 17,000 distinct CDR3 sequences, about 40% recorded once. Study-level findings and limits: Lower repertoire diversity than in total CD4+ and CD8+ pools was seen for CD8+CD57+ cells in patients.

No antigen has been identified for these receptors. Sequenced input: CD8+CD57+ T cells sorted from PBMCs. Subset reported: bead-enriched CD8+CD57+ effector memory T cells from SAA patients. The receptor source for this set is a human donor with aplastic anemia.

The rearrangement links TRBV20-1 to TRBJ2-1; D call uncertain. CDR1 is DFQATT, CDR2 SNEGSKA, per germline (reference sequence). The CDR3 is 13 amino acids. V shed 3 bases and J shed 9 bases, with 15 bases lying between them. The CDR3: CSASRPEMGEQFF. CDR3 coding DNA: TGCAGTGCTAGTCGTCCTGAAATGGGTGAGCAGTTCTTC.

The chain recombines TRBV11-1 with TRBJ2-1, with 8 bases lining up with TRBD2. Germline trimming cut 4 bases from V and 8 bases from J; bases unmatched to any gene: 10. Germline V gives CDR1 SGHAT, CDR2 FQDESV (reference sequence). The CDR3 loop spans 15 amino acids. In DNA form, the CDR3 reads TGTGCCAGCAGCTCCTCCGGAGCGGGAGTGCATGAGCAGTTCTTC. Translated, it gives CASSSSGAGVHEQFF.

The sample holds a few counts of this clonotype. The chain uses TRBV7-9 and TRBJ1-6, with D possibly being TRBD1 (6 bases). V lost 4 bases and J lost 8, with 15 bases in between. Germline assignment: CDR1 SEHNR and CDR2 FQNEAQ (reference sequence). The CDR3 runs 15 residues. CDR3 sequence (DNA): TGTGCCAGCAGCTCAACCGGGACACCTCATTCACCCCTCCACTTT. Translating it yields CASSSTGTPHSPLHF.

Many counts were recorded for this clonotype. The rearrangement links TRBV10-3 to TRBJ2-7; D might be TRBD2 (5 bases). V lost 6 bases and J 2 bases, leaving 14 bases between the germline ends. Germline lookup yields CDR1 ENHRY and CDR2 SYGVKD. The CDR3 loop spans 14 amino acids. The CDR3, as DNA: TGTGCCATCAGGCCCTCGACGGGAACCTACGAGCAGTACTTC. It translates to CAIRPSTGTYEQYF.

This clonotype was seen many times. The chain recombines TRBV7-2 with TRBJ2-7, with D tentatively TRBD2 (6 bases). Deletions cut 5 bases from V and 4 bases from J, with 9 bases between. Germline CDR1 SGHTA, CDR2 FQGNSA. The CDR3 spans 12 residues. CDR3 bases: TGTGCCAGCAGCCGACTAGGTTACGAGCAGTACTTC. Translating it yields CASSRLGYEQYF.

This clonotype was recorded a few times. This chain uses TRBV5-6 with TRBJ2-1; D is uncertain. Trimming left V 4 bases short and J 9 bases short, with 14 bases between. The CDR3 contains 13 residues. Germline V gene data show CDR1 as SGHDT and CDR2 as YYEEEE. The CDR3 DNA reads TGTGCCAGCAGCCATGTAGAACGGCGTGAGCAGTTCTTC. Its translation: CASSHVERREQFF.